The source of this T cell receptor beta chain is a study of cytomegalovirus exposure and HLA in healthy donors. Findings and limits, study-wide: Segments of the TCR beta V type were, in most cases, productive about 87% or about 30% of the time in an earlier analysis. The authors judged a highly shared variant cluster likely a sequencing artifact. In most subjects, TCR beta sequences reportedly gave accurate predictions of HLA-A and HLA-B alleles.

Per the germline V gene, CDR1 is SGHNT and CDR2 is YENEEA. This CDR3 spans 14 amino acids. Trimming took 0 bases from V and 9 from J; bases not matched to a gene: 4. It was with 60 Vbeta and 13 Jbeta primers that the PCR ran. The repertoire was sequenced with immunoSEQ multiplex PCR; TCRdb's copy has only in-frame clones and lacks some. The profile shows 96,000 or so clones, under 85% of them singletons. Concerning this clone itself: Its antigen remains unidentified.

This clonotype was sampled from a female donor in good health and CMV-seropositive. The sample taken for sequencing was PBMCs. J is TRBJ2-3 and V is TRBV11-3; TRBD1 agrees at 9 bases. In DNA, the CDR3 is TGTGCCAGCAGCTTAGACGGAGGACAGGGGACGCAGTATTTT. Its protein is CASSLDGGQGTQYF.